The 21 T cell receptor beta chains listed next were all sequenced from one sample in a study of CD8+CD57+ T cells in acquired aplastic anemia. The template for TCR beta VDJ and CDR3 sequence profiling was genomic DNA. TCRdb processed the reads anew with MiXCR; each CDR3 protein has one entry. The sample includes hundreds of thousands of distinct CDR3 sequences, roughly 68% of them seen just once. Source material: sorted CD4+, CD8+, or CD8+CD57+ T cells (not recorded which) from PBMCs. These receptors were obtained from a human donor in good health, serving as a control.

This chain links TRBV7-2 with TRBJ1-1; D remains unclear. Germline V gene data show CDR1 as SGHTA and CDR2 as FQGNSA. V shed 5 bases and J shed 7 bases, with 14 bases lying between them. The CDR3 is 13 residues long. The CDR3 region is CASSERERNEAFF. The DNA of the CDR3 is TGTGCCAGCAGCGAGAGGGAGAGAAATGAAGCTTTCTTT. The full variable domain, in which reference TRBV7-2 and TRBJ1-1 provide the parts outside the CDR3, is GAGVSQSPSNKVTEKGKDVELRCDPISGHTALYWYRQSLGQGLEFLIYFQGNSAPDKSGLPSDRFSAERTGGSVSTLTIQRTQQEDSAVYLCASSERERNEAFFGQGTRLTVV.

About this clonotype itself: Because the CDR3 is missing its conserved closing phenylalanine or tryptophan, this is likely a read error. The DNA is left out, because the CDR3 cannot be placed on it with certainty; the CDR3 is given as TCRdb lists it. The chain couples TRBV7-2 to TRBJ2-1; the table gives TRBD1 as D, unverified against the DNA. Germline V lookup: CDR1 SGHTA, CDR2 FQGNSA. The CDR3 comprises 13 residues, both ends counted. CDR3 sequence: CASILGQGAGNTE.

This clonotype was detected a few times. The chain has TRBV11-2 and TRBJ1-1; 7 bases match TRBD1. Germline V gives CDR1 SGHAT, CDR2 FQNNGV. With 3 bases clipped from V and 3 bases from J, the junction kept 7 bases outside the gene matches. The CDR3 consists of 15 residues. The CDR3 loop reads CASSFGTVTYTEAFF. In DNA, the CDR3 is TGTGCCAGCAGCTTCGGGACAGTGACGTACACTGAAGCTTTCTTT.

About this clonotype: One junction end does not reproduce the germline sequence, and a read error may be involved. The chain combines TRBV6-1 with TRBJ1-3; tentative D call: TRBD1 (5 bases). Germline lookup yields CDR1 MNHNS and CDR2 SASEGT. This CDR3 is 14 amino acids long. Here the CDR3 DNA reads TGTGCCATCAGTCGGGGCAGGGCCGGAAACACCATATATTTT. Translated: CAISRGRAGNTIYF.

This sequence joins TRBV7-6 and TRBJ2-1, with 8 positions matching TRBD1. V shed 6 bases, J shed 2 bases, and the junction held 9 bases outside the gene matches. The CDR3 consists of 16 residues. Germline V gene data show CDR1 as SGHVS and CDR2 as FNYEAQ. The CDR3 nucleotides read TGTGCCAGCAGTTGCAGATACAGGGGGGCCTACAATGAGCAGTTCTTC. It specifies CASSCRYRGAYNEQFF.

The V gene is TRBV15, the J gene TRBJ2-5; D is uncertain. V was cut by 2 bases and J by 3 bases, with 7 bases left in between. The CDR3 has 13 residues. The germline V gene has CDR1 LNHNV and CDR2 YYDKDF (reference sequence). The chain's CDR3 is CATSRWSEETQYF. The CDR3 DNA is TGTGCCACCAGCAGATGGTCGGAAGAGACCCAGTACTTC.

The J gene is TRBJ2-3, the V gene TRBV27; unclear D gene. V was clipped by 5 bases and J by 6 bases, with 18 bases between them. CDR1 is MNHEY and CDR2 is SMNVEV in the germline V gene (reference sequence). The CDR3 consists of 15 residues. The CDR3 DNA is TGTGCCAGCAGTCACCGACCGACCCTTATGGATACGCAGTATTTT. This translates into CASSHRPTLMDTQYF.

With respect to this clonotype: Given a much more abundant clone one base away, this may be a read error. J is TRBJ2-3 and V is TRBV6-5; 7 bases map to TRBD1. CDR3 length: 17 amino acids. The J segment lost 2 bases and the V segment lost 6 bases, leaving 14 bases of the junction unmatched. Germline V lookup: CDR1 MNHEY, CDR2 SVGAGI. CDR3 sequence reads: CASRPPATGPVTDTQYF. DNA of the CDR3: TGTGCCAGCAGACCACCAGCGACAGGGCCGGTCACAGATACGCAGTATTTT.

The rearrangement joins TRBV12-3 or TRBV12-4 to TRBJ2-1; 11 bases map to TRBD2. The CDR3 is made up of 17 amino acids. Germline trimming cut 6 bases from V and 1 base from J; bases unmatched to any gene: 8. CDR3 nucleotide sequence: TGTGCCAGCAGACTAGCGGGGGTGACCACTTCCTACAATGAGCAGTTCTTC. This translates into CASRLAGVTTSYNEQFF.

This clonotype was counted a single time. One end of the junction varies from germline; a read error may be responsible. The V and J genes are TRBV9 and TRBJ2-5; D gene uncertain. The germline gives CDR1 SGDLS, CDR2 YYNGEE. This CDR3 region has 13 residues. Here the CDR3 DNA reads TGCGCCAGCAGCCAAGCTCCAGATGGGGCCCAGTACTTC. Protein sequence: CASSQAPDGAQYF.

In this sample, this clonotype turned up once. This is likely a read error, given that the CDR3 carries no conserved phenylalanine or tryptophan at its end. The V call is TRBV20-1, the J call TRBJ2-7; D gene uncertain. V lost 5 bases, J lost 2 bases, and 13 bases lay in between. In germline, CDR1 is DFQATT, CDR2 SNEGSKA (reference sequence). The CDR3 has 13 residues. CDR3 protein: CSAGQNRPYEQYS. The DNA for the CDR3 is TGCAGTGCTGGGCAGAACCGTCCCTACGAGCAGTACTCC.

This chain connects TRBV10-3 to TRBJ1-2; 9 bases are shared with TRBD1. The ends lost 7 bases at V and 8 bases at J; junction bases unmatched: 8. The CDR3 length is 13 residues. The germline V gene has CDR1 ENHRY and CDR2 SYGVKD. CDR3 in amino acids: CAINFPGQGGYTF. CDR3 nucleotides: TGTGCCATCAATTTCCCGGGACAGGGCGGCTACACCTTC.

This clonotype was seen ten or more times. The CDR3 protein is CASSTSRGAPDTQYF. CDR3 nucleotides: TGTGCCAGCAGCACCTCCCGGGGGGCCCCAGATACGCAGTATTTT. The chain joins TRBV7-3 to TRBJ2-3, with D perhaps TRBD2 (7 bases). The V gene lost 5 bases and the J gene lost 4 bases, with 16 bases spanning the gap. This CDR3 has 15 amino acids. Germline assignment: CDR1 SGHTA and CDR2 FQGTGA.

In the case of this clonotype: Germline is not matched at one junction end, which may reflect a read error. This sequence joins TRBV7-2 and TRBJ1-4; D ambiguous. CDR1 and CDR2 from the germline V gene are SGHTA and FQGNSA. The CDR3 extends over 15 amino acids. The CDR3 sequence is CASSANGLSNEKLFF. The DNA for the CDR3 is TGTGCCAGCAGCGCTAACGGACTGAGTAATGAGAAACTGTTTTTT.

The rearrangement joins TRBV24-1 to TRBJ2-7; TRBD2 matches at 10 bases. This CDR3 has 16 amino acids. Germline CDR1 is KGHDR and CDR2 is SFDVKD. With 3 bases clipped from V and 4 bases from J, the junction kept 8 bases outside the gene matches. The CDR3 is CATSDPSSGGGYEQYF. The CDR3 region has the DNA TGTGCCACCAGTGATCCCTCTAGCGGGGGTGGGTACGAGCAGTACTTC.

Regarding this clonotype: One end of the junction varies from germline; a read error may be responsible. V usage is TRBV24-1 and J usage is TRBJ2-3; D possibly matches TRBD1 or TRBD2 (6 bases each). The CDR3 sequence is 15 residues long. Per germline, CDR1 KGHDR and CDR2 SFDVKD. DNA for the CDR3: TGTGCCACCAGTGATTTGGGAGGGACACCAGATACCCAGTATTTT. Protein: CATSDLGGTPDTQYF.

This clonotype was counted ten times or more. The gene calls are TRBV19 and TRBJ1-5, with TRBD1 matching 8 bases. The germline V gene has CDR1 LNHDA and CDR2 SQIVND (reference sequence). The CDR3 totals 20 residues. J lost 5 bases, V lost 3 bases, and 21 bases had no gene match. The CDR3 sequence is CASSMRGTGGSRSYDQPQHF. CDR3 bases: TGTGCCAGTAGTATGAGGGGGACAGGTGGTTCGCGCTCGTATGATCAGCCCCAGCATTTT. Using reference TRBV19 and TRBJ1-5 for the parts outside the CDR3, the full variable domain is DGGITQSPKYLFRKEGQNVTLSCEQNLNHDAMYWYRQDPGQGLRLIYYSQIVNDFQKGDIAEGYSVSREKKESFPLTVTSAQKNPTAFYLCASSMRGTGGSRSYDQPQHFGDGTRLSIL.

The V call is TRBV6-6, the J call TRBJ1-1, with 7 bases aligning to TRBD1. CDR1 and CDR2 (germline): MNHNY, SVGAGI (reference sequence). The CDR3 extends over 16 amino acids. V lost 8 bases to trimming and J lost 4 bases; unmatched junction nucleotides: 16. As DNA, the CDR3 is TGTGCCAGCGGGGCAAGGAGGAGGGGGCAGGGCACTGAAGCTTTCTTT. This codes for CASGARRRGQGTEAFF.

The chain employs TRBV9 and TRBJ1-1, with TRBD1 matching over 7 bases. This CDR3 comprises 13 residues. Losses at the gene ends were 2 bases for V and 6 bases for J; bases not matched to a gene: 4. CDR1 is SGDLS, CDR2 YYNGEE, per germline. Here the CDR3 DNA reads TGTGCCAGCAGCGTGTCAGGGGGGCCTGAAGCTTTCTTT. Protein sequence: CASSVSGGPEAFF.

Concerning this clonotype itself: At one boundary the junction diverges from the germline segment, which might be a read error. The J gene is TRBJ2-7, the V gene TRBV7-7; a weak D match, TRBD2 (5 bases). The CDR3 runs to 13 residues. The germline V gene has CDR1 SSHAT and CDR2 FNYEAQ (reference sequence). CDR3 region: CASSLDEGHHQHF. The CDR3 region has the DNA TGTGCCAGCAGCTTAGACGAGGGTCACCACCAGCACTTT.

Notes on this clonotype: A much more abundant neighbour one base away suggests this may be a read error. This chain uses TRBV30 with TRBJ1-4, with D possibly TRBD1 on 6 matching bases. Per germline, CDR1 GTSNPN and CDR2 SVGIG (reference sequence). CDR3 length: 13 residues. CDR3 protein: CAWRGGWGEKLVF. The CDR3 DNA reads as TGTGCCTGGAGAGGGGGTTGGGGTGAAAAACTGGTTTTT.